This T cell receptor beta chain was retrieved from a study of shared clonotypes between healthy human individuals. As regards this clone: Its antigen is as yet unknown.

When replicate PCRs were run on sorted subsets, they used roughly 0.2 ug DNA, about 30,000 T cell genomes. Sequencing used immunoSEQ multiplex PCR; TCRdb keeps in-frame clones, though not all of them. The table shows about 2.4 million clones, with roughly 93% occurring only once. CDR3 length: 13 residues. Germline loops: CDR1 MNHNS, CDR2 SASEGT. Trimming pared 5 bases from V and 3 bases from J, leaving 10 bases between. Findings and limits, study-wide: With a handful of donors compared, approximately 5% of naive CD4 clonotypes were shared. Donors were few, which limited the genetic and exposure-history diversity represented.

The rearrangement links TRBV6-1 to TRBJ2-5; D could derive from TRBD1 or TRBD2 (5 bases each). This clonotype originated in a man younger than 35 in good health. Some clones in this sample may be carry-over from other donors' samples. The sample comprised naive CD4+ T cells from PBMCs. Stated subset: CD45RA+ positively selected. The CDR3 is CASSWDLKETQYF. The CDR3 DNA reads TGTGCCAGCAGTTGGGACCTAAAAGAGACCCAGTACTTC.